This record covers a single T cell receptor beta chain. The antigen is undetermined. This record belongs to a study of T cell responses to AZD1222 COVID-19 vaccine. Study results and limitations: Among spike-specific TCRs, nearly half reportedly target unmutated variant regions.

Assay used: immunoSEQ multiplex PCR; TCRdb lists only in-frame clones, some missing. The data hold approximately 140,000 clones, with roughly 93% observed a single time. The source of this sequence is an adult who received the AZD1222 COVID-19 vaccine. Sequenced material: peripheral blood, taken 28 days after the second AZD1222 dose.

The CDR3, as DNA: TGTGCCAGCAGCTTAGGGGGTGCTGGAAACACCATATATTTT. Its protein product is CASSLGGAGNTIYF. The V and J genes are TRBV7-8 and TRBJ1-3, with no clear D. The CDR3 has 14 residues. Per germline, CDR1 SGHVS and CDR2 FQNEAQ. The V gene lost 1 base and the J gene lost 2 bases, with 6 bases spanning the gap.